Sequencing of this T cell receptor beta chain was carried out in a study of Ad26.COV2.S vaccination and SARS-CoV-2 variants. The germline CDR1 and CDR2 sequences are KGHSH and LQKENI. The CDR3 has 15 residues. Trimming removed 3 bases at V and 3 bases at J, with 15 bases between. Treatment of the sample: some 20 received Ad26.COV2.S at low or high dose, single or two shots; roughly five received placebo; per-sample allocation not given. Following the first vaccine or placebo injection, samples were taken on day 63. Only in-frame clones appear in the TCRdb table, and some are missing; sequencing was by immunoSEQ multiplex PCR. The sample includes about 680,000 clones, more than 80% of them seen just once.

The clonotype was recovered from a person aged 18-60 years who received the Ad26.COV2.S COVID-19 vaccine or a placebo. The source material was peripheral blood, sampled in a trial of Ad26.COV2.S vaccine versus placebo. The chain joins TRBV18 to TRBJ2-7, with D possibly being TRBD1 (6 bases). The CDR3 sequence is CASSPIQGGDYEQYF. As DNA, the CDR3 is TGTGCCAGCTCACCTATACAGGGCGGCGACTACGAGCAGTACTTC.